Listed below are T cell receptor beta chains from one sample, sequenced in a study of CD8 T cells in ankylosing spondylitis. One entry per CDR3 protein results from TCRdb running MiXCR on the 5' RACE reads. Here the sample spans about 540,000 distinct CDR3 sequences, about 12% being singletons. The specimen was blood, either unsorted or a sorted T cell fraction (not recorded which). The receptors come from a male donor with ankylosing spondylitis. Each CDR3 is given with its conserved first and last residue. D genes are given only for firm matches. Clone size is not always given. Where it is, it says once, few, many or a class for expanded clones.

V	D	J	size	DNA	CDR3
TRBV9	NA	TRBJ1-1	NA	TGTGCCAGCAGCCGAATACAGGGAAATACTGAAGCTTTCTTT	CASSRIQGNTEAFF
TRBV4-2	NA	TRBJ1-5	few	TGTGCCAGCAGCCAAGACTCAGGGCGCCTAAATCAGCCCCAGCATTTT	CASSQDSGRLNQPQHF
TRBV5-1	NA	TRBJ1-1	many	TGCGCCAGCAGCTCCGGGACGAACACTGAAGCTTTCTTT	CASSSGTNTEAFF
TRBV5-5	TRBD1	TRBJ1-2	few	TGTGCCAGCAGCTATGGACAGGGGCCTAACTATGGCTACACCTTC	CASSYGQGPNYGYTF
TRBV20-1	TRBD2	TRBJ2-1	NA	TGCAGTGCCCCGCCGGACCTAGCGGGAGTTGATGAGCAGTTCTTC	CSAPPDLAGVDEQFF
TRBV2	NA	TRBJ1-3	NA	TGTGCCAGCAGTGATTACAGGGAGAACACCATATATTTT	CASSDYRENTIYF
TRBV7-2	TRBD2	TRBJ2-7	NA	TGTGCCAGCAGCTTAGCCTCAGGGATAGCGGGCCTTTCCTACGAGCAGTACTTC	CASSLASGIAGLSYEQYF
TRBV12-3/TRBV12-4	NA	TRBJ1-6	NA	TGTGCCAGCAGTTTAGAGAGGGGAACTGGCCATTCACCCCTCCACTTT	CASSLERGTGHSPLHF
TRBV13	NA	TRBJ2-3	few	TGTGCCAGCAGCTTTCCGGGACGCTCCACAGATACGCAGTATTTT	CASSFPGRSTDTQYF
TRBV3-1	NA	TRBJ2-1	many	TGTGCCAGCAGCCAACTTGGGACAGCGGGCAATGAGCAGTTCTTC	CASSQLGTAGNEQFF
TRBV2	TRBD2	TRBJ2-3	few	TGTGCCAGCAGTAAAGGGGAGCCTAGCGGCCCCACAGATACGCAGTATTTT	CASSKGEPSGPTDTQYF
TRBV27	NA	TRBJ2-5	few	TGTGCCAGCAGTTTAGCGGGGAGGGGGTTTGAGACCCAGTACTTC	CASSLAGRGFETQYF
TRBV12-3/TRBV12-4	NA	TRBJ1-2	few	TGTGCCAGCTCGGGGGGGGGACCTTATGGCTACACCTTC	CASSGGGPYGYTF
TRBV7-9	NA	TRBJ2-3	few	TGTGCGATTACCGGGGCGGGATACACAGATACGCAGTATTTT	CAITGAGYTDTQYF
TRBV20-1	TRBD1	TRBJ1-5	NA	TGCAGTGCTAGTAGGGACAGGGAATATCAGCCCCAGCATTTT	CSASRDREYQPQHF
TRBV5-1	TRBD2	TRBJ2-5	many	TGCGCCAGTAAGATCTACTATCGGACTAGCGGGAGGCAAGAGACCCAGTACTTC	CASKIYYRTSGRQETQYF
TRBV12-3/TRBV12-4	NA	TRBJ2-2	many	TGTGCCAGCAGTCCAACGGAGAACACCGGGGAGCTGTTTTTT	CASSPTENTGELFF
TRBV24-1	TRBD1	TRBJ1-5	few	TGTGCCACCAGTGACACCCGGGACAGCCCATATCAGCCCCAGCATTTT	CATSDTRDSPYQPQHF
TRBV4-1	NA	TRBJ2-5	NA	TGCGCCAGCAGCACCGGCCTACGGGGAGTGGAGACCCAGTACTTC	CASSTGLRGVETQYF
TRBV28	NA	TRBJ2-3	NA	TGTGCCAGCAGTTCCCCGGGGAGCACAGATACGCAGTATTTT	CASSSPGSTDTQYF
TRBV7-9	NA	TRBJ1-1	few	TGTGCCAGCAGCTTTAGGGGGGCGGACACTGAAGCTTTCTTT	CASSFRGADTEAFF
TRBV7-9	TRBD1	TRBJ2-3	NA	TGTGCCAGCAGCTTGCGGACAGGCGATCTCACAGATACGCAGTATTTT	CASSLRTGDLTDTQYF
TRBV15	NA	TRBJ2-2	NA	TGTGCCACCAGCGTTGAGTATCTAGCGAACACCGGGGAGCTGTTTTTT	CATSVEYLANTGELFF
TRBV10-3	NA	TRBJ2-7	few	TGTGCCATCAGGCGGGGAGCCGGGACCTACGAGCAGTACTTC	CAIRRGAGTYEQYF
TRBV29-1	NA	TRBJ2-6	many	TGCAGCGTTACGGGGTTTAACTCTGGGGCCAACGTCCTGACTTTC	CSVTGFNSGANVLTF
TRBV5-1	TRBD2	TRBJ2-5	few	TGCGCCAGCAGATGGGGGGTAGCGGGAGATCCCCTCCAAGAGACCCAGTACTTC	CASRWGVAGDPLQETQYF
TRBV21-1	NA	TRBJ2-5	NA	TGTGCCAGGGACAGGGGTTCACAAGAGACCCAGTACTTC	CARDRGSQETQYF
TRBV12-3/TRBV12-4	TRBD2	TRBJ2-3	NA	TGTGCCAGCAGTTTCTGGCGGGAGAGTCCAGATACGCAGTATTTT	CASSFWRESPDTQYF
TRBV6-2/TRBV6-3	TRBD1	TRBJ2-1	NA	TGTGCCGTCCAACAGGGGGCGGATTACAATGAGCAGTTCTTC	CAVQQGADYNEQFF
TRBV24-1	NA	TRBJ2-5	few	TGTGCCACCAGTGCCCCCAACAGAGGAGAGACCCAGTACTTC	CATSAPNRGETQYF